This T cell receptor beta chain was sequenced during a study of cytomegalovirus exposure and HLA in healthy donors. Study-level points and caveats: Listed as cytomegalovirus-associated were around 160 TCR beta chains. Among the CMV-associated chains, three were confirmed in vitro as specific for CMV antigens. Subsequent analysis revealed that first-cohort TCR clusters tended to co-occur in the 95 to 150 validation repertoires.

The count of this clone is one. Its antigen is unidentified. Clones were read by immunoSEQ multiplex PCR, and TCRdb kept only the in-frame ones, dropping some. The sample shows about 54,000 clones, roughly 90% of them seen only once. V lost 11 bases and J 2 bases, leaving 9 bases between the germline ends. Germline V gene lookup returns CDR1 KGHSH and CDR2 LQKENI. The CDR3 covers 11 residues. The sequence came from a woman aged 18 to 35 in good health and CMV-seropositive. The chain links TRBV18 to TRBJ1-1; D possibly corresponds to TRBD1 (6 bases). Sequencing input: PBMCs. CDR3 amino acids: CAAGGNTEAFF. CDR3 nucleotides: TGTGCCGCGGGGGGCAACACTGAAGCTTTCTTT.